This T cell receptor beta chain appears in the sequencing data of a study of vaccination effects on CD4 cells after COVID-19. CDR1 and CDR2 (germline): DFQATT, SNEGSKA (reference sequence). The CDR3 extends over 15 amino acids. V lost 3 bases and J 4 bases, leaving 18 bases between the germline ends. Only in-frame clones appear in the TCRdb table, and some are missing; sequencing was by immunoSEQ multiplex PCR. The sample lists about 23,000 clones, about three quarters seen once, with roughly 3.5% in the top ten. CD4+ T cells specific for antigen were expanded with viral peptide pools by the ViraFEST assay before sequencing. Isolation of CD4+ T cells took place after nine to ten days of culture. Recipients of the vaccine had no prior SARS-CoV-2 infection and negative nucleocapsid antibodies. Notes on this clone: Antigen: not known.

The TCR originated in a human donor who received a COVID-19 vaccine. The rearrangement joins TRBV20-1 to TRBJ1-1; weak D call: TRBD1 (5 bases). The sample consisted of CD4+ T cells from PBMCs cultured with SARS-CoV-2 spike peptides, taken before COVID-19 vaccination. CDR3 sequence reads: CSASPSAGGVTEAFF. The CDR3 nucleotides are TGCAGTGCTAGTCCCTCGGCCGGGGGGGTCACTGAAGCTTTCTTT.